The next 9 T cell receptor beta chains were all read from a single sample in a study of blood T cell repertoires in COVID-19. The repertoire was sequenced with immunoSEQ multiplex PCR; TCRdb's copy has only in-frame clones and lacks some. The table shows 350,000 or so clones, with 90% occurring only once. The sequenced sample consisted of peripheral blood. These receptors were taken from a man between 18 and 35 years old with active or convalescent COVID-19.

This chain links TRBV7-3 with TRBJ1-6, with 11 bases lining up with TRBD1. The germline V gene encodes CDR1 SGHTA and CDR2 FQGTGA. CDR3 length: 19 amino acids. V lost 2 bases, J lost 8 bases, and 14 bases stayed unmatched. CDR3: CASSLGFSDRGPKDSPLHF. CDR3 nucleotides: TGTGCCAGCAGCTTAGGGTTTTCGGACAGGGGGCCTAAGGATTCACCCCTCCACTTT.

This clone has only one observation. The chain joins TRBV6-6 to TRBJ2-4; possibly TRBD2 for D (6 bases). V dropped 5 bases and J dropped 14 bases, with 16 bases sitting between them. CDR1 and CDR2 from the germline V gene are MNHNY and SVGAGI (reference sequence). This CDR3 region has 12 residues. The CDR3 protein is CASSTIPGLEYF. The CDR3 nucleotides are TGTGCCAGCAGTACGATCCCGGGACTGGAGTACTTC.

V and J are TRBV10-3 and TRBJ2-1; 16 bases are a match to TRBD2. The CDR3 has 18 amino acids. J gave up 4 bases and V 0 bases, and 3 bases lay outside the gene matches. The germline V gene has CDR1 ENHRY and CDR2 SYGVKD. The CDR3 DNA reads as TGTGCCATCAGTGAGTCGGGACTAGCGGGGGGGCAATACAATGAGCAGTTCTTC. It codes for CAISESGLAGGQYNEQFF.

The rearrangement links TRBV4-2 to TRBJ2-2, with 7 positions matching TRBD1. The CDR3 spans 16 residues. CDR1 is LGHNA and CDR2 is YNFKEQ in the germline V gene. V dropped 4 bases and J dropped 4; count of bases not matched to a gene: 9. CDR3 in amino acids: CASSPRTGALTGELFF. CDR3 DNA: TGTGCCAGCAGCCCCCGGACAGGAGCCCTCACCGGGGAGCTGTTTTTT.

The chain recombines TRBV19 with TRBJ1-1; the D gene is possibly TRBD1 (5 bases). The CDR3 runs 16 residues. Trimming left V 4 bases short and J 6 bases short, with 21 bases between. Germline values: CDR1 LNHDA, CDR2 SQIVND (reference sequence). The CDR3 is CASSKTRASPGAEAFF. CDR3 nucleotide sequence: TGTGCCAGTAGTAAGACCAGGGCTTCACCGGGCGCTGAAGCTTTCTTT.

The chain couples TRBV7-2 to TRBJ1-1; tentatively, D is TRBD1 (5 bases). The CDR3 extends over 16 amino acids. V was cut by 5 bases and J by 0 bases, with 16 bases left in between. Germline loops: CDR1 SGHTA, CDR2 FQGNSA. CDR3 DNA: TGTGCCAGCAGCGCTCGGGGGGAACTAGTGAACACTGAAGCTTTCTTT. Translated: CASSARGELVNTEAFF.

This sequence joins TRBV7-2 and TRBJ1-5; TRBD1 agrees at 7 bases. Looked up from germline, CDR1 is SGHTA and CDR2 is FQGNSA. CDR3 length: 19 residues. V dropped 5 bases and J dropped 7; count of bases not matched to a gene: 23. The CDR3 is CASSPHDYRQGAGRQPQHF. The CDR3 DNA follows: TGTGCCAGCAGCCCTCATGACTACCGACAGGGAGCAGGCCGGCAGCCCCAGCATTTT.

This rearrangement joins TRBV28 to TRBJ2-7, with 8 bases identical to TRBD1. The V and J ends lost 6 bases and 3 bases, in that order; junction bases with no gene match: 7. This CDR3 contains 14 residues. The germline V gene encodes CDR1 MDHEN and CDR2 SYDVKM. The CDR3 coding sequence is TGTGCCAGCAGGACAGGACAGGGCGACTACGAGCAGTACTTC. Translating it yields CASRTGQGDYEQYF. Based on the CDR3 plus reference TRBV28 and TRBJ2-7, the full variable domain is DVKVTQSSRYLVKRTGEKVFLECVQDMDHENMFWYRQDPGLGLRLIYFSYDVKMKEKGDIPEGYSVSREKKERFSLILESASTNQTSMYLCASRTGQGDYEQYFGPGTRLTVT.

This chain uses TRBV6-2 or TRBV6-3 with TRBJ2-7; 12 bases match TRBD1. The CDR3 has 16 amino acids. V shed 0 bases and J 7 bases; nucleotides not matched to a gene: 7. The germline V gene encodes CDR1 MNHEY and CDR2 SVGEGT. Here the CDR3 DNA reads TGTGCCAGCAGTTACTCCTGGGACAGGGGGCCGAGGGAGCAGTACTTC. The encoded protein is CASSYSWDRGPREQYF.